The clone carrying this T cell receptor beta chain is medium-sized within its sample. The sample is drawn from a study of blood T cell repertoires in COVID-19. Study as a whole: Samples came from the United States, Italy and Spain, spanning acute and convalescent COVID-19. PBMCs, B-cell-depleted T cells, or T cells were the source of the cDNA or gDNA that made up the material.

Germline V gene lookup returns CDR1 WSHSY and CDR2 SAAADI. This CDR3 has 12 residues. V was clipped by 7 bases and J by 7 bases, with 13 bases between them. In the authors' methods: Amplification with reference gene primers provided the estimates of nucleated cell counts. TCRdb keeps only in-frame clones here, not all; method: immunoSEQ multiplex PCR. Clone size and V and J calls were adopted from that table, with D and trimming inferred from the DNA. The sample consists of about 38,000 clones, about 85% of them appearing once. The sequenced material came from peripheral blood. V and J are TRBV10-2 and TRBJ1-1; D not resolved. This sequence was found in a man in his forties or fifties with active COVID-19. CDR3 nucleotides: TGCGCCAGCAACCCCGGAGGGAGTGAAGCTTTCTTT. Translation gives CASNPGGSEAFF.